This entry lists 30 T cell receptor beta chains sequenced from one sample in a study of T-cell reconstitution after alpha-beta-depleted transplantation in children. The TCRbeta library was prepared with unique molecular identifiers. TCRdb reanalysed the PCR reads using MiXCR and keeps one entry per CDR3 protein. The sample has nearly 400,000 distinct CDR3 sequences, 20% seen once. Sequenced here: PBMCs from the stem cell graft donor, sampled from the stem cell graft. These receptors were taken from a human donor who donated a stem cell graft to a child with acute myeloid leukemia.

This clonotype has only one observation. The chain is built from TRBV7-3 and TRBJ2-5, with 7 positions matching TRBD2. CDR1 SGHTA and CDR2 FQGTGA come from the germline V gene. With 5 bases clipped from V and 9 bases from J, the junction kept 15 bases outside the gene matches. CDR3 length equals 15 residues. CDR3 coding DNA: TGTGCCAGCAGCCCAATAGCGGGTGCCAGTCAGGCCCAGTACTTC. As protein: CASSPIAGASQAQYF.

This clonotype was observed a few times. V and J are TRBV12-3 or TRBV12-4 and TRBJ1-1, with 7 bases matching TRBD1. The CDR3 is made up of 12 amino acids. J lost 8 bases, V lost 4 bases, and 4 bases had no gene match. CDR3 loop: CASSSLQGEAFF. The CDR3 region has the DNA TGTGCCAGCAGTTCCTTACAGGGGGAAGCTTTCTTT.

The chain recombines TRBV12-3 or TRBV12-4 with TRBJ1-1; D is uncertain. V was shortened by 3 bases and J by 0 bases, with 8 bases between the two germline ends. This CDR3 contains 14 residues. CDR3 loop: CASSFSQLNTEAFF. CDR3 DNA: TGTGCCAGCAGTTTCTCACAGCTGAACACTGAAGCTTTCTTT.

At least ten counts were recorded for this clonotype. The chain recombines TRBV29-1 with TRBJ2-1, with 11 nucleotides matching TRBD2. V dropped 6 bases and J dropped 3; count of bases not matched to a gene: 4. The CDR3 is made up of 14 amino acids. Per the germline V gene, CDR1 is SQVTM and CDR2 is ANQGSEA. CDR3 sequence: CSVDTSGSYNEQFF. The CDR3 bases are TGCAGCGTGGATACTAGCGGGAGCTACAATGAGCAGTTCTTC.

This clonotype occurred a few times. V and J are TRBV7-6 and TRBJ2-7; 11 bases agree with TRBD2. The V segment lost 2 bases and the J segment 5 bases; nucleotides outside the gene matches: 2. CDR3 size: 14 residues. Germline CDR1 and CDR2: SGHVS and FNYEAQ. The CDR3 reads CASSLRLAGHEQYF. In DNA, the CDR3 is TGTGCCAGCAGCTTACGACTAGCGGGACACGAGCAGTACTTC.

This clonotype came up many times. The rearrangement links TRBV20-1 to TRBJ2-7, with 7 bases identical to TRBD1. From germline, CDR1 is DFQATT and CDR2 SNEGSKA (reference sequence). The trim removed 4 bases at V and 8 bases at J, leaving 8 bases unmatched. The CDR3 spans 12 residues. CDR3 DNA sequence: TGCAGTGCTAACCGGGACAGTATTCAGCAGTACTTC. Its translation is CSANRDSIQQYF.

V gene TRBV20-1 combines with J gene TRBJ2-7, with TRBD2 as a possible D gene (6 bases). CDR1 and CDR2 from the germline V gene are DFQATT and SNEGSKA (reference sequence). There are 12 residues in the CDR3. V was pared by 7 bases and J by 2 bases, with 12 bases between. CDR3 protein: CSGVPSAYEQYF. In DNA form, the CDR3 reads TGCAGTGGAGTTCCTAGCGCCTACGAGCAGTACTTC.

This clonotype appeared a few times. The chain employs TRBV20-1 and TRBJ2-1, with 11 bases matching TRBD2. Looked up from germline, CDR1 is DFQATT and CDR2 is SNEGSKA (reference sequence). The ends lost 4 bases at V and 8 bases at J; junction bases unmatched: 16. The CDR3 consists of 17 residues. CDR3 residues: CSATDTKLAGEVDEQFF. CDR3 DNA: TGCAGTGCTACCGACACTAAACTAGCGGGAGAGGTCGATGAGCAGTTCTTC.

This chain uses TRBV6-2 or TRBV6-3 with TRBJ2-5; perhaps D is TRBD1 or TRBD2 (6 bases each). CDR1 is MNHEY and CDR2 is SVGEGT in the germline V gene. Trimming cost V 2 bases and J 7 bases, with 11 bases left between them. CDR3 length: 13 residues. The CDR3 reads CASSYGGPGTQYF. In DNA form, the CDR3 reads TGTGCCAGCAGTTACGGGGGGCCGGGGACCCAGTACTTC.

This clonotype was counted ten times or more. The chain uses TRBV12-3 or TRBV12-4 and TRBJ2-3, with D perhaps matching TRBD2 (5 bases). The germline V and J ends were trimmed by 1 base and 0 bases, with 11 bases remaining between them. The CDR3 runs to 16 residues. The CDR3 bases are TGTGCCAGCAGTTTAGGTTTAGGGAGAAGCACAGATACGCAGTATTTT. Translated, it gives CASSLGLGRSTDTQYF.

The gene calls are TRBV3-1 and TRBJ2-5, with 7 bases aligning to TRBD2. The trim removed 1 base at V and 7 bases at J, leaving 3 bases unmatched. This CDR3 is 13 amino acids long. CDR1 is LGHDT, CDR2 YNNKEL, per germline (reference sequence). CDR3 nucleotide sequence: TGTGCCAGCAGCCAAGCGGGGGGTGGGACCCAGTACTTC. Protein product: CASSQAGGGTQYF.

This clonotype came up a few times. V and J are TRBV7-6 and TRBJ2-1, with 10 bases lining up with TRBD1. The CDR3 spans 15 residues. Germline V gives CDR1 SGHVS, CDR2 FNYEAQ. V was pared by 0 bases and J by 7 bases, with 3 bases of the junction left unmatched. The CDR3 sequence is CASSLAGQGINEQFF. DNA of the CDR3: TGTGCCAGCAGCTTAGCGGGACAGGGGATTAATGAGCAGTTCTTC.

This clonotype was seen only a few times. V is TRBV2 and J is TRBJ1-2; the match to TRBD1 covers 12 bases. The CDR3 is 16 residues long. Germline V CDR1 and CDR2: SNHLY, FYNNEI. Trimming at V came to 4 bases and at J to 5 bases, leaving 8 bases not matched to a gene. The CDR3 sequence is CASSASRDRGRYGYTF. CDR3 bases: TGTGCCAGCAGTGCGTCCCGGGACAGGGGGCGATATGGCTACACCTTC.

This clonotype was seen a handful of times. V gene TRBV10-3 combines with J gene TRBJ1-2; TRBD1 is a possible D gene (5 bases). V shed 3 bases and J shed 2 bases, with 10 bases lying between them. Germline-derived CDR1 and CDR2 are ENHRY and SYGVKD. This CDR3 is 14 amino acids long. The CDR3 DNA is TGTGCCATCAGTGAATTAGGGGAAAACTATGGCTACACCTTC. It yields the protein CAISELGENYGYTF.

The chain couples TRBV18 to TRBJ2-7; TRBD2 is a possible D gene (5 bases). The CDR3 covers 16 residues. With 0 bases removed from V and 2 bases from J, the gap between germline ends came to 14 bases. Per germline, CDR1 KGHSH and CDR2 LQKENI. The CDR3 nucleotides are TGTGCCAGCTCACCACCGGGCCTAGCAGAGGCCTACGAGCAGTACTTC. It translates to CASSPPGLAEAYEQYF.

V usage is TRBV27 and J usage is TRBJ2-7; TRBD2 matches 9 bases. V dropped 3 bases and J dropped 5; count of bases not matched to a gene: 8. CDR3 length: 15 amino acids. Germline values: CDR1 MNHEY, CDR2 SMNVEV (reference sequence). The CDR3 region is CASSFWGTSSNEQYF. The CDR3 DNA is TGTGCCAGCAGTTTCTGGGGGACTAGCAGCAACGAGCAGTACTTC.

The chain is built from TRBV20-1 and TRBJ2-1, with a possible D match to TRBD1 (6 bases). The germline CDR1 and CDR2 sequences are DFQATT and SNEGSKA (reference sequence). This CDR3 is 14 amino acids long. V was cut by 5 bases and J by 3 bases, with 14 bases left in between. For the CDR3, the DNA is TGCAGTGCTCAGGGGCAGCCGATCTACAATGAGCAGTTCTTC. Translating it yields CSAQGQPIYNEQFF.

The rearrangement links TRBV20-1 to TRBJ1-3; 7 nucleotides agree with TRBD1. CDR1 DFQATT and CDR2 SNEGSKA come from the germline V gene (reference sequence). V gave up 1 base and J gave up 10 bases; unmatched junction bases: 4. The CDR3 has 12 amino acids. This CDR3 reads CSARVQGETIYF. CDR3 in DNA: TGCAGTGCTAGAGTCCAGGGGGAAACCATATATTTT.

V usage is TRBV28 and J usage is TRBJ2-1; D uncertain. The V gene's germline CDR1 is MDHEN and CDR2 SYDVKM. This CDR3 region has 13 residues. Trimming took off 1 base at V and 5 bases at J, with 6 bases between the two ends. This CDR3 is CASSLLEHNEQFF. The CDR3 DNA sequence: TGTGCCAGCAGTTTATTAGAGCACAATGAGCAGTTCTTC.

Ten or more counts support this clonotype. The V call is TRBV20-1, the J call TRBJ2-5, with 10 bases fitting TRBD2. Germline CDR1 and CDR2: DFQATT and SNEGSKA (reference sequence). This CDR3 is 14 amino acids long. Trimming removed 6 bases from V and 3 bases from J; junction bases left unmatched: 7. The CDR3 bases are TGCAGTGCCCCATTAGGGACTAGCGAAGAGACCCAGTACTTC. Protein product: CSAPLGTSEETQYF.

In this sample, this clonotype turned up a few times. The chain couples TRBV29-1 to TRBJ1-1; D ambiguous. The germline V gene encodes CDR1 SQVTM and CDR2 ANQGSEA. V was shortened by 5 bases and J by 0 bases, with 10 bases between the two germline ends. This CDR3 is built from 13 residues. Here the CDR3 reads CSVIRPLNTEAFF. CDR3 coding DNA: TGCAGCGTTATACGGCCTCTGAACACTGAAGCTTTCTTT.

The chain links TRBV29-1 to TRBJ2-7; TRBD2 agrees at 9 bases. V lost 4 bases and J lost 2; bases outside the gene matches: 3. CDR3 length: 13 amino acids. Germline CDR1 and CDR2: SQVTM and ANQGSEA. The CDR3, as DNA: TGCAGCGTTGTGTCTAGCGGGACCTACGAGCAGTACTTC. Residues: CSVVSSGTYEQYF.

The rearrangement uses TRBV20-1 and TRBJ2-5, with D possibly being TRBD1 (6 bases). Per germline, CDR1 DFQATT and CDR2 SNEGSKA (reference sequence). V lost 6 bases and J lost 3, with 14 bases in between. The CDR3 totals 13 residues. The CDR3 sequence is CSALTGWEETQYF. In nucleotides, the CDR3 is TGCAGTGCCCTGACAGGTTGGGAAGAGACCCAGTACTTC.

The gene calls are TRBV13 and TRBJ2-7; D could derive from TRBD1 or TRBD2 (5 bases each). This CDR3 is built from 12 residues. V dropped 9 bases and J dropped 1 base, with 10 bases sitting between them. Germline values: CDR1 PRHDT, CDR2 FYEKMQ (reference sequence). CDR3: CASGTGSYEQYF. CDR3 bases: TGTGCCAGTGGGACGGGTTCCTACGAGCAGTACTTC.

This clonotype appeared many times. The chain uses TRBV11-2 and TRBJ2-7; D gene uncertain. The germline V and J ends were trimmed by 3 bases and 0 bases, with 9 bases remaining between them. Germline V CDR1 and CDR2: SGHAT, FQNNGV. The CDR3 runs 14 residues. The CDR3 here is CASSLTDGSYEQYF. CDR3 coding DNA: TGTGCCAGCAGCTTGACCGACGGCTCCTACGAGCAGTACTTC.

There are a few counts of this clonotype. J is TRBJ2-1 and V is TRBV20-1; D is ambiguous. Germline V gives CDR1 DFQATT, CDR2 SNEGSKA (reference sequence). The V end was cut by 0 bases, the J end by 8 bases, with 20 bases between. This CDR3 region has 16 residues. CDR3 coding DNA: TGCAGTGCTAGAGATCGGGTGACTTCCGCTGGGGATGAGCAGTTCTTC. This sequence encodes CSARDRVTSAGDEQFF.

This sequence joins TRBV20-1 and TRBJ1-4; D ambiguous. CDR3 size: 14 residues. V was trimmed by 3 bases and J by 0 bases, leaving 8 bases between them. Germline V gene sequence: CDR1 DFQATT, CDR2 SNEGSKA (reference sequence). DNA for the CDR3: TGCAGTGCTAGCCTATATGCAACTAATGAAAAACTGTTTTTT. This sequence encodes CSASLYATNEKLFF.

This clonotype was observed a few times. The chain combines TRBV10-2 with TRBJ1-5; D uncertain. CDR1 is WSHSY, CDR2 SAAADI, per germline. V was trimmed by 6 bases and J by 0 bases, leaving 15 bases between them. The CDR3 length is 16 residues. CDR3: CASRGNTENSNQPQHF. In nucleotides, the CDR3 is TGCGCCAGCAGGGGAAACACAGAAAATAGCAATCAGCCCCAGCATTTT.

A few counts support this clonotype. This chain links TRBV5-1 with TRBJ2-7; 8 nucleotides line up with TRBD1. The junction had 3 bases not matched to a gene; V was cut back by 4 bases and J by 9 bases. In germline, CDR1 is SGHRS, CDR2 YFSETQ. The CDR3 is 11 amino acids. CDR3 coding DNA: TGCGCCAGCAGCACCGGACAGGGGCAGTACTTC. Translated, it gives CASSTGQGQYF.

This chain links TRBV29-1 with TRBJ1-1; D gene uncertain. CDR3 length equals 13 residues. The germline V gene has CDR1 SQVTM and CDR2 ANQGSEA. V was trimmed by 6 bases and J by 0 bases, leaving 11 bases between them. In DNA, the CDR3 is TGCAGCGTAAAGATGGTATTGAACACTGAAGCTTTCTTT. The encoded protein is CSVKMVLNTEAFF.